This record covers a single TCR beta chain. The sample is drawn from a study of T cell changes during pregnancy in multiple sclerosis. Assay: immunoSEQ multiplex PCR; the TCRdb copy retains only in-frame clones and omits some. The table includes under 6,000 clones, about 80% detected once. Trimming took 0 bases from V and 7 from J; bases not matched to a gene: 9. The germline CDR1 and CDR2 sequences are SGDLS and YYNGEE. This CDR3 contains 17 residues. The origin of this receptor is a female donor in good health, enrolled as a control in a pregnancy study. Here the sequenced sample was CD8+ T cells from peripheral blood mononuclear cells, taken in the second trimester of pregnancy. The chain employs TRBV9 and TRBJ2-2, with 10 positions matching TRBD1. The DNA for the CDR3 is TGTGCCAGCAGCGTAGAGGGAGACAGGGGGCGAGACGGGGAGCTGTTTTTT. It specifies CASSVEGDRGRDGELFF. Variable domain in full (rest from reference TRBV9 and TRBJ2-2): DSGVTQTPKHLITATGQRVTLRCSPRSGDLSVYWYQQSLDQGLQFLIQYYNGEERAKGNILERFSAQQFPDLHSELNLSSLELGDSALYFCASSVEGDRGRDGELFFGEGSRLTVL.